This is a list of T cell receptor beta chains from one sample in a study of a mutant IDH1 vaccine in newly diagnosed glioma. Sequencing was performed with immunoSEQ multiplex PCR; in TCRdb, only in-frame clones are kept and a portion is missing. In the table there are 77,000 or so clones, 75% to 85% of which are singletons. These receptors have no known antigen. Sequenced here: PBMCs, sampled from a glioma patient whose treatment included an IDH1 peptide vaccine. All receptors come from a man aged 40-50 years with glioma. The CDR3 runs from the conserved cysteine through the conserved F or W. Each record gives: CDR3 DNA, CDR3 protein, D gene, J gene, V gene, clone size. A D gene is named only where the DNA matches it firmly. Clone size is given for some rows only: seen once, a few or many times, or a class if the clone is expanded.

CDR3 DNA: TGTGCCAGCAGCGCCGACGGGACAGGGTCCTCACCCCTCCACTTT
CDR3 protein: CASSADGTGSSPLHF
D gene: TRBD1
J gene: TRBJ1-6
V gene: TRBV14
clone size: .

CDR3 DNA: TGCGCCAGCAGCCAAGTGGAGACAGGTGCATACGAGCAGTACTTC
CDR3 protein: CASSQVETGAYEQYF
D gene: .
J gene: TRBJ2-7
V gene: TRBV4-1
clone size: many

CDR3 DNA: TGTGCCAGCAGTTTCCCCCAACAGGGGATTAGGGGCTACACCTTC
CDR3 protein: CASSFPQQGIRGYTF
D gene: TRBD1
J gene: TRBJ1-2
V gene: TRBV28
clone size: .

CDR3 DNA: TGTGCCAGCAGAGACCCTACCGGGTCAAATGAGCAGTTCTTC
CDR3 protein: CASRDPTGSNEQFF
D gene: .
J gene: TRBJ2-1
V gene: TRBV14
clone size: .

CDR3 DNA: TGTGCCAGCAGCCAAGGACCCGGCCGGTTCATATACAATGAGCAGTTCTTC
CDR3 protein: CASSQGPGRFIYNEQFF
D gene: .
J gene: TRBJ2-1
V gene: TRBV14
clone size: .

CDR3 DNA: TGTGCCAGCAGCTTGTCTCTTGCGGCGGAGACCCAGTACTTC
CDR3 protein: CASSLSLAAETQYF
D gene: .
J gene: TRBJ2-5
V gene: TRBV5-6
clone size: .

CDR3 DNA: TGTGCCAGCAGCATTCGCCGGACAGGGAACTCTAACTATGGCTACACCTTC
CDR3 protein: CASSIRRTGNSNYGYTF
D gene: TRBD1
J gene: TRBJ1-2
V gene: TRBV5-6
clone size: .

CDR3 DNA: TGTGCCAGCAGCTTAGGGACAGGGGGTCTCGAGACCCAGTACTTC
CDR3 protein: CASSLGTGGLETQYF
D gene: TRBD1
J gene: TRBJ2-5
V gene: TRBV7-2
clone size: .

CDR3 DNA: TGTGCCAGCAGTGATTTTTCAGGGGATTCACCCCTCCACTTT
CDR3 protein: CASSDFSGDSPLHF
D gene: .
J gene: TRBJ1-6
V gene: TRBV2
clone size: .

CDR3 DNA: TGTGCCAGCAGCTTAGAAGGGACAGGGGAATACGAGCAGTACTTC
CDR3 protein: CASSLEGTGEYEQYF
D gene: TRBD1
J gene: TRBJ2-7
V gene: TRBV7-6
clone size: .

CDR3 DNA: TGCGCCAGCAGTCGGTTATCTAGCACAGATACGCAGTATTTT
CDR3 protein: CASSRLSSTDTQYF
D gene: .
J gene: TRBJ2-3
V gene: TRBV10-1
clone size: .

CDR3 DNA: TGTGCCAGCAGCTTATTGGAGACCCAGTACTTC
CDR3 protein: CASSLLETQYF
D gene: .
J gene: TRBJ2-5
V gene: TRBV7-2
clone size: .

CDR3 DNA: TGTGCCAGTAGTCCCCGCCGGAGGGGCAATCAGCCCCAGCATTTT
CDR3 protein: CASSPRRRGNQPQHF
D gene: .
J gene: TRBJ1-5
V gene: TRBV19
clone size: few

CDR3 DNA: TGCAGCGTTGTTGCTAGCGGGACGCCATACAATGAGCAGTTCTTC
CDR3 protein: CSVVASGTPYNEQFF
D gene: TRBD2
J gene: TRBJ2-1
V gene: TRBV29-1
clone size: .

CDR3 DNA: TGCGCCAGCAGCCAAGAAGGGACAGGTAATCAGCCCCAGCATTTT
CDR3 protein: CASSQEGTGNQPQHF
D gene: TRBD1
J gene: TRBJ1-5
V gene: TRBV4-3
clone size: .

CDR3 DNA: TGTGCCAGCAGCTCGCTGACAGGCCTCTATGGCTACACCTTC
CDR3 protein: CASSSLTGLYGYTF
D gene: .
J gene: TRBJ1-2
V gene: TRBV7-2
clone size: .

CDR3 DNA: TGCGCCAGCAGACCCCGGGCCCTACCCACAGATACGCAGTATTTT
CDR3 protein: CASRPRALPTDTQYF
D gene: .
J gene: TRBJ2-3
V gene: TRBV5-1
clone size: .

CDR3 DNA: TGCAGCGTTGAAAGAATTAGCGGGGGCTCCTACGAGCAGTACTTC
CDR3 protein: CSVERISGGSYEQYF
D gene: TRBD2
J gene: TRBJ2-7
V gene: TRBV29-1
clone size: once

CDR3 DNA: TGTGCCAGCAGCTTAAGTAGGGCGCGCGATACGCAGTATTTT
CDR3 protein: CASSLSRARDTQYF
D gene: .
J gene: TRBJ2-3
V gene: TRBV7-2
clone size: .

CDR3 DNA: TGTGCCAGCAGTTTCCGGGTTCAAGAGACCCAGTACTTC
CDR3 protein: CASSFRVQETQYF
D gene: .
J gene: TRBJ2-5
V gene: TRBV28
clone size: .

CDR3 DNA: TGCGCCAGCAGCTTCCGGACAGGGGCGTCCTCTGGGGCCAACGTCCTGACTTTC
CDR3 protein: CASSFRTGASSGANVLTF
D gene: TRBD1
J gene: TRBJ2-6
V gene: TRBV5-1
clone size: once

CDR3 DNA: TGTGCCGGGTCCTTCGGACCCCTTTACTCTGGAAACACCATATATTTT
CDR3 protein: CAGSFGPLYSGNTIYF
D gene: .
J gene: TRBJ1-3
V gene: TRBV6-6
clone size: .

CDR3 DNA: TGTGCCAGCAGCATAGTAGCGGGGGGCTACGAGCAGTACTTC
CDR3 protein: CASSIVAGGYEQYF
D gene: TRBD2
J gene: TRBJ2-7
V gene: TRBV7-2
clone size: few

CDR3 DNA: TGTGCCAGCAGCAACTCTCCGGGGGTCGAGCAGTACTTC
CDR3 protein: CASSNSPGVEQYF
D gene: .
J gene: TRBJ2-7
V gene: TRBV6-5
clone size: once

CDR3 DNA: TGTGCCAGCAGCTTGGGGAACACCTTATACAATGAGCAGTTCTTC
CDR3 protein: CASSLGNTLYNEQFF
D gene: .
J gene: TRBJ2-1
V gene: TRBV7-2
clone size: .

CDR3 DNA: TGCGCCAGCAGCCAAGCTACCGGGACGCCTGTGAGCGGCTACACCTTC
CDR3 protein: CASSQATGTPVSGYTF
D gene: .
J gene: TRBJ1-2
V gene: TRBV4-3
clone size: .

CDR3 DNA: TGTGCCTGGGCGGACAGCTGGGGGGAGCAGTACTTC
CDR3 protein: CAWADSWGEQYF
D gene: .
J gene: TRBJ2-7
V gene: TRBV30
clone size: once

CDR3 DNA: TGTGCCAGCAGCCACATGGGCGAGCAGTACTTC
CDR3 protein: CASSHMGEQYF
D gene: .
J gene: TRBJ2-7
V gene: TRBV6-5
clone size: .

CDR3 DNA: TGTGCCAGCAGTGTCAAGGGAAAGGGTGAAAAACTGTTTTTT
CDR3 protein: CASSVKGKGEKLFF
D gene: .
J gene: TRBJ1-4
V gene: TRBV2
clone size: .

CDR3 DNA: TGTGCCAGCAGCTCCCCTAGCGGGGGGAGGGAGACCCAGTACTTC
CDR3 protein: CASSSPSGGRETQYF
D gene: TRBD2
J gene: TRBJ2-5
V gene: TRBV5-4
clone size: .

CDR3 DNA: TGCGCCAGCAGCCAAGAGTTGTCAGGGGCTCGGAATTCACCCCTCCACTTT
CDR3 protein: CASSQELSGARNSPLHF
D gene: .
J gene: TRBJ1-6
V gene: TRBV4-3
clone size: .

CDR3 DNA: TGCGCCAGCAGCTTCCCCGACGGGGGGTTGGGTTATGGCTACACCTTC
CDR3 protein: CASSFPDGGLGYGYTF
D gene: .
J gene: TRBJ1-2
V gene: TRBV5-1
clone size: .

CDR3 DNA: TGTGCCAGCAGCTTAGATCAGGTCTTAAACACCATATATTTT
CDR3 protein: CASSLDQVLNTIYF
D gene: .
J gene: TRBJ1-3
V gene: TRBV7-6
clone size: .

CDR3 DNA: TGCGCCAGCAGCTTGGTCCCACTTGGGGGACCGAGCTCCTACGAGCAGTACTTC
CDR3 protein: CASSLVPLGGPSSYEQYF
D gene: .
J gene: TRBJ2-7
V gene: TRBV5-1
clone size: once

CDR3 DNA: TGTGCCAGCAGTCCGAGACAAGCCTACGAGCAGTACTTC
CDR3 protein: CASSPRQAYEQYF
D gene: .
J gene: TRBJ2-7
V gene: TRBV6-5
clone size: .

CDR3 DNA: TGTGCCAGCAGATCGGGACACCAATACGAGCAGTACTTC
CDR3 protein: CASRSGHQYEQYF
D gene: .
J gene: TRBJ2-7
V gene: TRBV28
clone size: .

CDR3 DNA: TGTGCCAGCAGTGAGAAGGGCGGGAGCTCCCACACAGATACGCAGTATTTT
CDR3 protein: CASSEKGGSSHTDTQYF
D gene: TRBD2
J gene: TRBJ2-3
V gene: TRBV6-1
clone size: .

CDR3 DNA: TGTGCCAGCTCCCTCAGGAGCCGGGGACTGTTTTTT
CDR3 protein: CASSLRSRGLFF
D gene: .
J gene: TRBJ1-4
V gene: TRBV18
clone size: few

CDR3 DNA: TGCGCCAGCAGTCCAGGGAGCAATCAGCCCCAGCATTTT
CDR3 protein: CASSPGSNQPQHF
D gene: .
J gene: TRBJ1-5
V gene: TRBV23-1
clone size: .

CDR3 DNA: TGTGCCTGGAGTGTACGGCCTAGCGGGACAGCCCGAAATGAGCAGTTCTTC
CDR3 protein: CAWSVRPSGTARNEQFF
D gene: TRBD2
J gene: TRBJ2-1
V gene: TRBV30
clone size: .

CDR3 DNA: TGTGCCACCGAGACTAGCGAGATAGATACGCAGTATTTT
CDR3 protein: CATETSEIDTQYF
D gene: TRBD2
J gene: TRBJ2-3
V gene: TRBV10-3
clone size: .

CDR3 DNA: TGTGCCAGCAGGACCACAGATGTACAATACTTC
CDR3 protein: CASRTTDVQYF
D gene: .
J gene: TRBJ2-7
V gene: TRBV6-5
clone size: .

CDR3 DNA: TGTGCCAGCATCCCACCTTCTGGGGCCAACGTCCTGACTTTC
CDR3 protein: CASIPPSGANVLTF
D gene: .
J gene: TRBJ2-6
V gene: TRBV7-9
clone size: once

CDR3 DNA: TGCGCCAGCAGCACAGGGGGGTACAATCAGCCCCAGCATTTT
CDR3 protein: CASSTGGYNQPQHF
D gene: TRBD1
J gene: TRBJ1-5
V gene: TRBV10-2
clone size: .

CDR3 DNA: TGCGCCAGCAGCCAAGTGGATCCGGGAGGGCCCAATGAGCAGTTCTTC
CDR3 protein: CASSQVDPGGPNEQFF
D gene: TRBD2
J gene: TRBJ2-1
V gene: TRBV4-3
clone size: .

CDR3 DNA: TGCGCCAGCAGCCAAGACCGGACCGGGGGATACTACGAGCAGTACTTC
CDR3 protein: CASSQDRTGGYYEQYF
D gene: .
J gene: TRBJ2-7
V gene: TRBV4-3
clone size: .

CDR3 DNA: TGTGCCAGCAGTTTTAATAGGTTAAACCCTGAAGCTTTCTTT
CDR3 protein: CASSFNRLNPEAFF
D gene: .
J gene: TRBJ1-1
V gene: TRBV27
clone size: .

CDR3 DNA: TGTGCCAGCAGCTTAGAAGGCCCGAGCTCCTACGAGCAGTACTTC
CDR3 protein: CASSLEGPSSYEQYF
D gene: .
J gene: TRBJ2-7
V gene: TRBV7-2
clone size: .

CDR3 DNA: TGTGCCAGCACGACAGGGAACTCTGGAAACACCATATATTTT
CDR3 protein: CASTTGNSGNTIYF
D gene: TRBD1
J gene: TRBJ1-3
V gene: TRBV11-2
clone size: .

CDR3 DNA: TGTGCCTGGACTAGCTCCTATAATTCACCCCTCCACTTT
CDR3 protein: CAWTSSYNSPLHF
D gene: .
J gene: TRBJ1-6
V gene: TRBV30
clone size: once

CDR3 DNA: TGTGCCAGCAGGCCCGGGACAGTCAATCAGCCCCAGCATTTT
CDR3 protein: CASRPGTVNQPQHF
D gene: TRBD1
J gene: TRBJ1-5
V gene: TRBV7-2
clone size: .

CDR3 DNA: TGTGCCAGCACTCGCGGGGGGCCCTACGAGCAGTACTTC
CDR3 protein: CASTRGGPYEQYF
D gene: TRBD2
J gene: TRBJ2-7
V gene: TRBV25-1
clone size: once

CDR3 DNA: TGCAGCGTCAACCTATACTACGAGCAGTACTTC
CDR3 protein: CSVNLYYEQYF
D gene: .
J gene: TRBJ2-7
V gene: TRBV29-1
clone size: .

CDR3 DNA: TGTGCCAGCAGGACGTCGGGGTTGCAGACCCAGTACTTC
CDR3 protein: CASRTSGLQTQYF
D gene: .
J gene: TRBJ2-5
V gene: TRBV6-1
clone size: .

CDR3 DNA: TGCGCCAGCAGCCAACGAGCGGGAGCCGGGGAGCTGTTTTTT
CDR3 protein: CASSQRAGAGELFF
D gene: TRBD2
J gene: TRBJ2-2
V gene: TRBV4-3
clone size: few

CDR3 DNA: TGTGCCAGCAGTGACTCGACCAGTGAGCAGTTCTTC
CDR3 protein: CASSDSTSEQFF
D gene: .
J gene: TRBJ2-1
V gene: TRBV6-4
clone size: .

CDR3 DNA: TGTGCCAGCCTCCGGGACCCCTACGAGCAGTACTTC
CDR3 protein: CASLRDPYEQYF
D gene: .
J gene: TRBJ2-7
V gene: TRBV28
clone size: .

CDR3 DNA: TGTGCCTGGAGTGTCCAGTCGTATAATTCACCCCTCCACTTT
CDR3 protein: CAWSVQSYNSPLHF
D gene: .
J gene: TRBJ1-6
V gene: TRBV30
clone size: .

CDR3 DNA: TGTGCCACCAGCAGTAACAGGGGTGAAGCTTTCTTT
CDR3 protein: CATSSNRGEAFF
D gene: TRBD1
J gene: TRBJ1-1
V gene: TRBV15
clone size: .